The next 30 T cell receptor beta chains were all read from a single sample in a study of T cell responses to AZD1222 COVID-19 vaccine. Method: immunoSEQ multiplex PCR; TCRdb's copy keeps in-frame clones and lacks some. The sample includes about 76,000 clones, roughly 90% of them seen just once. The input for sequencing was peripheral blood, taken on day 0 of MenACWY control vaccination. The origin of the receptors is an adult in good health.

The genes are TRBV6-2 or TRBV6-3 and TRBJ2-1, with 7 positions matching TRBD2. This CDR3 is 15 amino acids long. The trim removed 2 bases at V and 2 bases at J, leaving 3 bases unmatched. The germline gives CDR1 MNHEY, CDR2 SVGEGT. The CDR3 reads CASSYTGGTYNEQFF. The CDR3 DNA sequence: TGTGCCAGCAGTTACACGGGAGGAACCTACAATGAGCAGTTCTTC.

The V and J genes are TRBV19 and TRBJ2-3; TRBD2 matches at 13 bases. CDR3 length: 16 amino acids. Germline CDR1 reads LNHDA; CDR2 reads SQIVND (reference sequence). Trimming cost V 7 bases and J 4 bases; bases outside gene matches: 8. The CDR3 region is CASTPGLAGVADTQYF. DNA of the CDR3: TGTGCCAGTACCCCCGGACTAGCGGGAGTTGCAGATACGCAGTATTTT.

This chain uses TRBV7-2 with TRBJ2-3; 10 positions agree with TRBD2. The germline V gene encodes CDR1 SGHTA and CDR2 FQGNSA. The CDR3 runs 16 residues. Trimming at V came to 4 bases and at J to 5 bases, leaving 9 bases not matched to a gene. The CDR3 here is CASSSRTSGGGDTQYF. CDR3 in DNA: TGTGCCAGCAGCTCCCGGACTAGCGGAGGGGGAGATACGCAGTATTTT.

The V and J genes are TRBV6-1 and TRBJ1-5; no reliable D call. Trimming pared 2 bases from V and 4 bases from J, leaving 12 bases between. Germline CDR1 and CDR2: MNHNS and SASEGT. This CDR3 has 15 amino acids. CDR3 in amino acids: CASSETVTSNQPQHF. CDR3 DNA sequence: TGTGCCAGCAGTGAAACGGTAACTAGTAATCAGCCCCAGCATTTT.

In DNA, the CDR3 is TGTGCCAGCAGTGCGGGGGGGGCCTGGGAAAAACTGTTTTTT. Residues: CASSAGGAWEKLFF. The chain uses TRBV27 and TRBJ1-4, with D possibly matching TRBD1 (6 bases). V lost 5 bases and J 8 bases, leaving 15 bases between the germline ends. The CDR3 runs 14 residues. Germline lookup yields CDR1 MNHEY and CDR2 SMNVEV (reference sequence).

The V call is TRBV7-2, the J call TRBJ1-1; 8 nucleotides align to TRBD1. Germline-derived CDR1 and CDR2 are SGHTA and FQGNSA. Trimming removed 3 bases from V and 6 bases from J; junction bases left unmatched: 6. The CDR3 extends over 14 amino acids. CDR3 coding DNA: TGTGCCAGCAGCTTTGGACAGGGCTTCGCTGAAGCTTTCTTT. Its protein product is CASSFGQGFAEAFF.

The CDR3 DNA sequence: TGTGCCAGCAGCCGTCCAGGGGACAATGGCTACACCTTC. Translating gives CASSRPGDNGYTF. V gene TRBV7-9 combines with J gene TRBJ1-2, with D possibly matching TRBD1 (6 bases). Between the trimmed V and J ends, which lost 5 bases and 6 bases, there was a span of 13 bases. This CDR3 has 13 amino acids. Per the germline V gene, CDR1 is SEHNR and CDR2 is FQNEAQ (reference sequence).

The DNA for the CDR3 is TGTGCCAGCAGCTTCAGTGTGACCGGTGCCACTGAAGCTTTCTTT. Protein sequence: CASSFSVTGATEAFF. The J gene is TRBJ1-1, the V gene TRBV5-4; D gene ambiguous. Germline loops: CDR1 SGHNT, CDR2 YYREEE (reference sequence). Trimming left V 2 bases short and J 4 bases short, with 15 bases between. The CDR3 consists of 15 residues.

The V call is TRBV7-6, the J call TRBJ2-7, with 8 bases identical to TRBD1. The trim removed 5 bases at V and 5 bases at J, leaving 11 bases unmatched. Germline assignment: CDR1 SGHVS and CDR2 FNYEAQ. The CDR3 has 15 residues. Written as DNA, the CDR3 is TGTGCCAGCAGCATCCTGGCGGCAGGGGGCGACGAGCAGTACTTC. This codes for CASSILAAGGDEQYF. The entire variable domain, with the rest obtained from reference TRBV7-6 and TRBJ2-7, is as follows: GAGVSQSPRYKVTKRGQDVALRCDPISGHVSLYWYRQALGQGPEFLTYFNYEAQQDKSGLPNDRFSAERPEGSISTLTIQRTEQRDSAMYRCASSILAAGGDEQYFGPGTRLTVT.

The chain recombines TRBV27 with TRBJ1-1; 7 bases agree with TRBD1. The CDR3 is made up of 14 amino acids. With V trimmed by 3 bases and J by 5 bases, 6 bases remained unmatched. Germline V gene sequence: CDR1 MNHEY, CDR2 SMNVEV (reference sequence). CDR3 nucleotides: TGTGCCAGCAGTTTGGGAGACAGGGTTACTGAAGCTTTCTTT. This sequence encodes CASSLGDRVTEAFF.

The chain recombines TRBV14 with TRBJ2-7, with TRBD2 matching over 12 bases. The germline V gene has CDR1 SGHDN and CDR2 FVKESK. V lost 0 bases and J lost 6; bases outside the gene matches: 3. This CDR3 comprises 15 residues. The CDR3 sequence: CASSQERLAGVEQYF. In DNA, the CDR3 is TGTGCCAGCAGCCAAGAAAGACTAGCGGGAGTCGAGCAGTACTTC.

The rearrangement links TRBV2 to TRBJ2-2; weak D call: TRBD2 (5 bases). Between the trimmed V and J ends, which lost 7 bases and 0 bases, there was a span of 12 bases. This CDR3 comprises 15 residues. The germline V gene has CDR1 SNHLY and CDR2 FYNNEI. The CDR3 region has the DNA TGTGCCAGCAAGTTGACGGGGTCGAACACCGGGGAGCTGTTTTTT. Translation gives CASKLTGSNTGELFF.

This clone was counted once. V and J are TRBV7-6 and TRBJ1-4; 8 positions agree with TRBD1. Germline CDR1 SGHVS, CDR2 FNYEAQ. The V gene end was trimmed by 1 base and the J gene end by 12 bases; junction bases not matched to a gene: 7. This CDR3 spans 14 amino acids. CDR3 nucleotide sequence: TGTGCCAGCAGCTTAGTGGCACAGGGGGGAGAACTGTTTTTT. This codes for CASSLVAQGGELFF. Based on the CDR3 plus reference TRBV7-6 and TRBJ1-4, the full variable domain is GAGVSQSPRYKVTKRGQDVALRCDPISGHVSLYWYRQALGQGPEFLTYFNYEAQQDKSGLPNDRFSAERPEGSISTLTIQRTEQRDSAMYRCASSLVAQGGELFFGSGTQLSVL.

This clone was found once. The genes are TRBV7-8 and TRBJ1-5; D is possibly TRBD1 (6 bases). CDR1 is SGHVS, CDR2 FQNEAQ, per germline. V gave up 5 bases and J gave up 6 bases, with 20 bases separating them. The CDR3 contains 16 residues. The CDR3 is CASSAYRAVPSQPQHF. CDR3 coding DNA: TGTGCCAGCAGCGCATACAGGGCTGTACCTTCTCAGCCCCAGCATTTT.

The chain couples TRBV12-3 or TRBV12-4 to TRBJ1-2; 7 bases fit TRBD1. Losses at the gene ends were 5 bases for V and 7 bases for J; bases not matched to a gene: 4. This CDR3 is built from 12 residues. The CDR3 sequence: CASSQGTAGYTF. CDR3 nucleotide sequence: TGTGCCAGCAGTCAAGGGACAGCTGGCTACACCTTC.

The chain couples TRBV9 to TRBJ1-3, with a possible D match to TRBD1 (5 bases). The CDR3 covers 15 residues. V dropped 0 bases and J dropped 0 bases, with 7 bases sitting between them. Germline lookup yields CDR1 SGDLS and CDR2 YYNGEE. The CDR3 DNA reads as TGTGCCAGCAGCGTAGCAGGGAACTCTGGAAACACCATATATTTT. It yields the protein CASSVAGNSGNTIYF.

The count of this clone is one. The rearrangement joins TRBV15 to TRBJ1-5; unclear D gene. This CDR3 is 17 amino acids long. Germline CDR1 LNHNV, CDR2 YYDKDF (reference sequence). V lost 0 bases, J lost 1 base, and 13 bases lay in between. Written as DNA, the CDR3 is TGTGCCACCAGCAGAGATGGAGCCGGGAGAAGCAATCAGCCCCAGCATTTT. This gives the protein CATSRDGAGRSNQPQHF.

The chain combines TRBV7-9 with TRBJ2-5; perhaps TRBD1 as D (5 bases). The V end lost 5 bases, the J end lost 2 bases, and 15 bases lay between the germline ends. The CDR3 consists of 15 residues. Germline assignment: CDR1 SEHNR and CDR2 FQNEAQ (reference sequence). The CDR3 region has the DNA TGTGCCAGCAGCCCTAAGACCACAGGACAAGAGACCCAGTACTTC. Residues: CASSPKTTGQETQYF.

This chain links TRBV28 with TRBJ2-2; D is unresolved. V was shortened by 5 bases and J by 7 bases, with 14 bases between the two germline ends. Germline V CDR1 and CDR2: MDHEN, SYDVKM. The CDR3 has 14 residues. CDR3 region: CASSVSWFGGELFF. For the CDR3, the DNA is TGTGCCAGCAGTGTCTCCTGGTTTGGCGGGGAGCTGTTTTTT.

This clone turned up a few times. The V and J genes are TRBV28 and TRBJ2-4; D not certain. The germline V gene encodes CDR1 MDHEN and CDR2 SYDVKM. With 5 bases removed from V and 0 bases from J, the gap between germline ends came to 17 bases. The CDR3 extends over 17 amino acids. CDR3 DNA sequence: TGTGCCAGCAGTGACCCAGACGGGTTACTAGCCAAAAACATTCAGTACTTC. Encoded protein: CASSDPDGLLAKNIQYF.

The chain combines TRBV9 with TRBJ1-4; D remains ambiguous. Germline V CDR1 and CDR2: SGDLS, YYNGEE. The CDR3 covers 14 residues. V was cut by 4 bases and J by 3 bases, with 10 bases left in between. CDR3 sequence (DNA): TGTGCCAGCAGCCCGGAGGGAGCTAATGAAAAACTGTTTTTT. This gives the protein CASSPEGANEKLFF.

The genes are TRBV10-3 and TRBJ2-2; a possible D gene is TRBD2 (5 bases). V dropped 6 bases and J dropped 0 bases, with 14 bases sitting between them. Per germline, CDR1 ENHRY and CDR2 SYGVKD. The CDR3 runs to 16 residues. This chain's CDR3 is CAIRGSLGANTGELFF. The CDR3 DNA reads TGTGCCATCAGAGGGAGTTTGGGTGCGAACACCGGGGAGCTGTTTTTT.

This sequence joins TRBV5-4 and TRBJ1-6; TRBD1 aligns across 9 bases. CDR3 length: 15 residues. The germline CDR1 and CDR2 sequences are SGHNT and YYREEE (reference sequence). J gave up 7 bases and V 4 bases, and 6 bases lay outside the gene matches. For the CDR3, the DNA is TGTGCCAGCAGCGGGGGACAGGGCCTAAATTCACCCCTCCACTTT. Protein: CASSGGQGLNSPLHF.

The chain is built from TRBV5-1 and TRBJ2-1, with 11 positions matching TRBD2. CDR1 and CDR2 (germline): SGHRS, YFSETQ. With 2 bases clipped from V and 8 bases from J, the junction kept 9 bases outside the gene matches. The CDR3 totals 16 residues. The DNA of the CDR3 is TGCGCCAGCAGCTTTTTAATAGCGGGAGGGCCAGATGAGCAGTTCTTC. This sequence encodes CASSFLIAGGPDEQFF.

The chain employs TRBV3-1 (or the pseudogene TRBV3-2) and TRBJ1-1; tentative D call: TRBD1 (6 bases). Trimming stripped 4 bases from V and 5 bases from J, with 14 bases between. The CDR3 runs 14 residues. CDR1 and CDR2 (germline): LGHDT, YNNKEL (reference sequence). DNA of the CDR3: TGTGCCAGCAGCCCATCGGGGGGGCAGACTGAAGCTTTCTTT. It codes for CASSPSGGQTEAFF.

This clone was recorded once. Other nucleotide sequences in the sample specify the same CDR3. The chain carries TRBV19 and TRBJ2-6; D remains unclear. Trimming shortened V by 6 bases and J by 0 bases, and 3 bases separated the two germline ends. This CDR3 spans 13 amino acids. The germline V gene encodes CDR1 LNHDA and CDR2 SQIVND (reference sequence). In DNA, the CDR3 is TGTGCCAGTAGCCCCTCTGGGGCCAACGTCCTGACTTTC. The encoded protein is CASSPSGANVLTF.

The rearrangement links TRBV28 to TRBJ1-1; D may be TRBD1 (5 bases). CDR1 MDHEN and CDR2 SYDVKM come from the germline V gene. Trimming cost V 3 bases and J 4 bases, with 15 bases left between them. The CDR3 is made up of 15 amino acids. CDR3 sequence reads: CASSFRVSGITEAFF. Here the CDR3 DNA reads TGTGCCAGCAGTTTCAGAGTTTCAGGGATCACTGAAGCTTTCTTT.

The chain employs TRBV5-6 and TRBJ1-5, with a possible D match to TRBD1 (5 bases). V was clipped by 2 bases and J by 8 bases, with 8 bases between them. Germline V gene data show CDR1 as SGHDT and CDR2 as YYEEEE. This CDR3 is 12 amino acids long. CDR3 amino acids: CASSFRGKPQHF. The CDR3 DNA sequence: TGTGCCAGCAGCTTTCGGGGCAAGCCCCAGCATTTT.

This chain links TRBV7-9 with TRBJ1-5; TRBD1 might be the D (5 bases). V gave up 1 base and J gave up 5 bases, with 9 bases separating them. CDR3 length: 14 residues. Germline loops: CDR1 SEHNR, CDR2 FQNEAQ (reference sequence). CDR3: CASSLGQGDQPQHF. CDR3 nucleotides: TGTGCCAGCAGCTTAGGCCAAGGGGATCAGCCCCAGCATTTT.

This clone turned up a few times. V gene TRBV10-3 combines with J gene TRBJ1-2; D remains unclear. Trimming stripped 6 bases from V and 8 bases from J, with 13 bases between. Germline-derived CDR1 and CDR2 are ENHRY and SYGVKD. The CDR3 contains 12 residues. Here the CDR3 DNA reads TGTGCCATCAGGGACCGTGGTCGGGGCTACACCTTC. Protein product: CAIRDRGRGYTF.